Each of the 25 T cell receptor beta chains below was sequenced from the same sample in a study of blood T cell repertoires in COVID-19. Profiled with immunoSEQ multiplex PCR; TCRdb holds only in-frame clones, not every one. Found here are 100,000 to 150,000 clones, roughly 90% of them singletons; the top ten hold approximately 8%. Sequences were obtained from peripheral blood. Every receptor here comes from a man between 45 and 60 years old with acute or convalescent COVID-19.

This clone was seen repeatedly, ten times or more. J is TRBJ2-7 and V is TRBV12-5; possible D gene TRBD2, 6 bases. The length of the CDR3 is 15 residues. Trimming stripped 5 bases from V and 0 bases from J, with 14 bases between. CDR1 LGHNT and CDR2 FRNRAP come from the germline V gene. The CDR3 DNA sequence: TGTGCTAGTGGTCTGGGAGCGGGTACCTCCTACGAGCAGTACTTC. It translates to CASGLGAGTSYEQYF.

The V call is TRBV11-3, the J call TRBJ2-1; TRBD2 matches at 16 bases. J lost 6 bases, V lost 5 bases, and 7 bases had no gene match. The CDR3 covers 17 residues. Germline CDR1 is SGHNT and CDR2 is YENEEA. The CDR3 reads CASSMGLAGGPVNEQFF. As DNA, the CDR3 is TGTGCCAGCAGCATGGGACTAGCGGGAGGGCCTGTCAATGAGCAGTTCTTC.

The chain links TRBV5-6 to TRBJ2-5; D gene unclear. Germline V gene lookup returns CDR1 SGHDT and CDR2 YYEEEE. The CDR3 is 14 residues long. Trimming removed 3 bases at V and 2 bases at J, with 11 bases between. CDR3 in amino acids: CASSWPSPQETQYF. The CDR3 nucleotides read TGTGCCAGCAGCTGGCCCTCACCACAAGAGACCCAGTACTTC.

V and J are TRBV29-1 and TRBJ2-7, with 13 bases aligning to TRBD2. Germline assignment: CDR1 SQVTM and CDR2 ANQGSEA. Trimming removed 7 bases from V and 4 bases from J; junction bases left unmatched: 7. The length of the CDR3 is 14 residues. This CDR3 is CSATSGRDVYEQYF. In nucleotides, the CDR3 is TGCAGCGCCACTAGCGGGAGGGACGTATACGAGCAGTACTTC.

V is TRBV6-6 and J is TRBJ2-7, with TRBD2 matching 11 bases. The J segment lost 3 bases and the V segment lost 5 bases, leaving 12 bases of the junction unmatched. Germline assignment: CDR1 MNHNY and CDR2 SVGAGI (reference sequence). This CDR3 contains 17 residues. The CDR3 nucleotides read TGTGCCAGCAGTCCTCCTAGCGGGAGGCCCCGTAGCTACGAGCAGTACTTC. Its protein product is CASSPPSGRPRSYEQYF.

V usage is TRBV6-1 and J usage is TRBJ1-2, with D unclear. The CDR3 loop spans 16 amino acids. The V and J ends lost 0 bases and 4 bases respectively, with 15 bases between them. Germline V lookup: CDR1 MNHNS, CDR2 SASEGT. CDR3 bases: TGTGCCAGCAGTGAAGCAGTGGCAGGTGCTTCCTATGGCTACACCTTC. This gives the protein CASSEAVAGASYGYTF.

The CDR3 spells CASSPSGENYGYTF. The CDR3 nucleotides read TGTGCCAGCTCACCAAGTGGAGAGAACTATGGCTACACCTTC. The chain combines TRBV18 with TRBJ1-2; no firm D call. V was cut by 2 bases and J by 2 bases, with 9 bases left in between. This CDR3 is 14 amino acids long. Germline V CDR1 and CDR2: KGHSH, LQKENI.

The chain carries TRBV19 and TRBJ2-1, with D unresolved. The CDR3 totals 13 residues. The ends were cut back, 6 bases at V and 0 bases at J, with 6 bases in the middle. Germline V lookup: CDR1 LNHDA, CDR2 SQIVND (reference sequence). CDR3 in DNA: TGTGCCAGTAGGACTTCCTCCTACAATGAGCAGTTCTTC. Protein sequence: CASRTSSYNEQFF. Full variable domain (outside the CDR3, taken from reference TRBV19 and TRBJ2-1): DGGITQSPKYLFRKEGQNVTLSCEQNLNHDAMYWYRQDPGQGLRLIYYSQIVNDFQKGDIAEGYSVSREKKESFPLTVTSAQKNPTAFYLCASRTSSYNEQFFGPGTRLTVL.

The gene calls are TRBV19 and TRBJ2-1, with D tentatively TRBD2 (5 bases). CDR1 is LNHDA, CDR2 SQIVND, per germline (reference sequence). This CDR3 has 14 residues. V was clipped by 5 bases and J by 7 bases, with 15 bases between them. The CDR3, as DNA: TGTGCCAGTAGTCGGACCTCTAGCTCTAATGAGCAGTTCTTC. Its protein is CASSRTSSSNEQFF. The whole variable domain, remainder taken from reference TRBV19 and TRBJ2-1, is DGGITQSPKYLFRKEGQNVTLSCEQNLNHDAMYWYRQDPGQGLRLIYYSQIVNDFQKGDIAEGYSVSREKKESFPLTVTSAQKNPTAFYLCASSRTSSSNEQFFGPGTRLTVL.

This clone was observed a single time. CDR3: CATSGRTGRLVNQPQHF. CDR3 nucleotides: TGTGCCACCAGTGGCCGGACAGGGAGGTTGGTCAATCAGCCCCAGCATTTT. J is TRBJ1-5 and V is TRBV24-1; 8 bases line up with TRBD1. The trim removed 5 bases at V and 3 bases at J, leaving 11 bases unmatched. The CDR3 is 17 amino acids. Germline CDR1 reads KGHDR; CDR2 reads SFDVKD.

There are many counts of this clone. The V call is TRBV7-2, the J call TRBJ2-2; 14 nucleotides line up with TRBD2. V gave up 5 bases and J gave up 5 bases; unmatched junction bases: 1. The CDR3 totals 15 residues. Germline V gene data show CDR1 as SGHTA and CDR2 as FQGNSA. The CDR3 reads CASSGTSGSTGELFF. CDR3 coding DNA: TGTGCCAGCAGCGGGACTAGCGGGAGTACCGGGGAGCTGTTTTTT.

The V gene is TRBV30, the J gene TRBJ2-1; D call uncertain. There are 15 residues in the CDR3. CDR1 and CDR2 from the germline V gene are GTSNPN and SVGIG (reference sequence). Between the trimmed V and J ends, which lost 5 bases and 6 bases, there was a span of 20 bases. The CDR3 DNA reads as TGTGCCTGGGCTTCCCTACTCCTAGTAACCAATGAGCAGTTCTTC. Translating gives CAWASLLLVTNEQFF.

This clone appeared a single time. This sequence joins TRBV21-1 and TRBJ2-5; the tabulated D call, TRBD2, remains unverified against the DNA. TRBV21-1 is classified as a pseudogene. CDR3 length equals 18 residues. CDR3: CASSVPWGFGGFQETQYF. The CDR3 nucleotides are TGTGCCAGCAGCGTCCCCTGGGGGTTTGGGGGGTTCCAAGAGACCCAGTACTTC.

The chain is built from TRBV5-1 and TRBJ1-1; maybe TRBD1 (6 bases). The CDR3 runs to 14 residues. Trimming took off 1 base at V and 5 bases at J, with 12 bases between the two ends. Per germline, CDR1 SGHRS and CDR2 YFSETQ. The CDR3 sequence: CASSLLLGGTEAFF. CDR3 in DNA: TGCGCCAGCAGCTTGCTTTTAGGGGGAACTGAAGCTTTCTTT.

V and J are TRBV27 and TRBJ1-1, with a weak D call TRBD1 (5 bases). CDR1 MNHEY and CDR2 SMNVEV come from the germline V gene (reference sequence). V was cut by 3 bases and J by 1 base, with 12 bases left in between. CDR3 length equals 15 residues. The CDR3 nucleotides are TGTGCCAGCAGTTTGGGCAGGGTCTGGAACACTGAAGCTTTCTTT. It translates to CASSLGRVWNTEAFF.

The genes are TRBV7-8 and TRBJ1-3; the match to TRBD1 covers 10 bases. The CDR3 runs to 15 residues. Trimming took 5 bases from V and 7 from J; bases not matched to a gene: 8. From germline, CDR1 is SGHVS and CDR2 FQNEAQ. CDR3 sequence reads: CASSIRDRGGNTIYF. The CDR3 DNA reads TGTGCCAGCAGCATCCGGGACAGGGGTGGGAACACCATATATTTT. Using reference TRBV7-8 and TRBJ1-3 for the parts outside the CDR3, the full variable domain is GAGVSQSPRYKVAKRGQDVALRCDPISGHVSLFWYQQALGQGPEFLTYFQNEAQLDKSGLPSDRFFAERPEGSVSTLKIQRTQQEDSAVYLCASSIRDRGGNTIYFGEGSWLTVV.

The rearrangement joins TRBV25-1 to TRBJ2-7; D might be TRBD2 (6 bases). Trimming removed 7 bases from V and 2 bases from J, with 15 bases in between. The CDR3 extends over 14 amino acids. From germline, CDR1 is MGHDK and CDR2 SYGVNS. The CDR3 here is CASIREAPPYEQYF. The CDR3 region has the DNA TGTGCCAGCATAAGGGAGGCCCCCCCCTACGAGCAGTACTTC.

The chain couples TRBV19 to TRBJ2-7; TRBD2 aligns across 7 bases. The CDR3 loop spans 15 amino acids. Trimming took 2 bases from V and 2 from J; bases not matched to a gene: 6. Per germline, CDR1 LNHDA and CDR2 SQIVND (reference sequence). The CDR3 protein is CASSIKAAGTYEQYF. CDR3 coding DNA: TGTGCCAGTAGTATAAAAGCAGCGGGAACCTACGAGCAGTACTTC. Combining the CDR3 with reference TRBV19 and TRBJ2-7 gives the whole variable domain DGGITQSPKYLFRKEGQNVTLSCEQNLNHDAMYWYRQDPGQGLRLIYYSQIVNDFQKGDIAEGYSVSREKKESFPLTVTSAQKNPTAFYLCASSIKAAGTYEQYFGPGTRLTVT.

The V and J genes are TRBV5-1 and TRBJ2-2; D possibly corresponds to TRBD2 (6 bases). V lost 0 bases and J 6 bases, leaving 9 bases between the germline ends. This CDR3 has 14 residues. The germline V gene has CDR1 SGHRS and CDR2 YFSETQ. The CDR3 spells CASSLEGGSGELFF. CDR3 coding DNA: TGCGCCAGCAGCTTGGAGGGAGGATCCGGGGAGCTGTTTTTT.

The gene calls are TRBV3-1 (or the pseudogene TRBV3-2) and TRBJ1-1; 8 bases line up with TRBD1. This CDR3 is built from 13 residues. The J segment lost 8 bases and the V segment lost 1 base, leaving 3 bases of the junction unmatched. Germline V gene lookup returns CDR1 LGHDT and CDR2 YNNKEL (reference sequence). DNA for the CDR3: TGTGCCAGCAGCCAAGTACGGACAGGGGAAGCTTTCTTT. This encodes CASSQVRTGEAFF.

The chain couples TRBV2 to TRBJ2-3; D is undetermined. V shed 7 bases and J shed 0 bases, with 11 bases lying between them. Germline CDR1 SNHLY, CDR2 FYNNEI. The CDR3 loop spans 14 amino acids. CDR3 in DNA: TGTGCCAGCACCGTGTCCCCTAGCACAGATACGCAGTATTTT. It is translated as CASTVSPSTDTQYF.

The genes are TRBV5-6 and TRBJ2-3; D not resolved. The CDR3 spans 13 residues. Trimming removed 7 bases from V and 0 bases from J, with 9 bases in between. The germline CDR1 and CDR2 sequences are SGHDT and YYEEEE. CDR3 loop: CASFGRSTDTQYF. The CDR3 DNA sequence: TGTGCCAGCTTTGGCCGTAGCACAGATACGCAGTATTTT.

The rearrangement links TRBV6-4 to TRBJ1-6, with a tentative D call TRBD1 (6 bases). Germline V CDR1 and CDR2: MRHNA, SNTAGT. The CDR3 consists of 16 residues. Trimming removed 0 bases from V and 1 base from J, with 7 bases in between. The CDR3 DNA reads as TGTGCCAGCAGTGACTCACAGGGATCCTATAATTCACCCCTCCACTTT. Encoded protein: CASSDSQGSYNSPLHF.

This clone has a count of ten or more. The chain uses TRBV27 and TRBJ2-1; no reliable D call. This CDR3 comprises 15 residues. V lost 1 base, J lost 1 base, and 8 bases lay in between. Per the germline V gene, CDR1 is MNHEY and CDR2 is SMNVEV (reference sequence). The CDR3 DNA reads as TGTGCCAGCAGTTTATTCCCTGTGTCCTACAATGAGCAGTTCTTC. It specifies CASSLFPVSYNEQFF.

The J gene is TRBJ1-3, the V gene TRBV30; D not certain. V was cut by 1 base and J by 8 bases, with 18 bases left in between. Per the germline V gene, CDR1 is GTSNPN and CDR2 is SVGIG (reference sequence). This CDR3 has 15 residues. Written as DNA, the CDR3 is TGTGCCTGGAGTGGAGGAGGGCTAGAGGGATACACCATATATTTT. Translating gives CAWSGGGLEGYTIYF. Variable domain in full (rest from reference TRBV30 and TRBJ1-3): SQTIHQWPATLVQPVGSPLSLECTVEGTSNPNLYWYRQAAGRGLQLLFYSVGIGQISSEVPQNLSASRPQDRQFILSSKKLLLSDSGFYLCAWSGGGLEGYTIYFGEGSWLTVV.